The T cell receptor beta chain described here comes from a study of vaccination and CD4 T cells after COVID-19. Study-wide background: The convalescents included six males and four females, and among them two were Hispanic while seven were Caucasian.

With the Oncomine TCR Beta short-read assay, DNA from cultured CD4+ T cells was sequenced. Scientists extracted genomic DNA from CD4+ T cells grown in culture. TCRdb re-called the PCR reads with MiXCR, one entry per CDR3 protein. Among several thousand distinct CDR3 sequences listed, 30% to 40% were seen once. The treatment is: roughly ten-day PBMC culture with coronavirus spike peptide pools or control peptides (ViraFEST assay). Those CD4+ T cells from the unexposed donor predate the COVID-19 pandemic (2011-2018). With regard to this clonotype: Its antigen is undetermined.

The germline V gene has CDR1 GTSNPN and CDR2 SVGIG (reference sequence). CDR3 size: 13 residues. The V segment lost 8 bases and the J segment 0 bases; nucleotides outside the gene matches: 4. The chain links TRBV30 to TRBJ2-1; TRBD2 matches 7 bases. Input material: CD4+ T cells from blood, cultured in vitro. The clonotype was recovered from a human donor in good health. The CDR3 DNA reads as TGTGCCCTGGAGCGGGACTCCTACAATGAGCAGTTCTTC. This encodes CALERDSYNEQFF. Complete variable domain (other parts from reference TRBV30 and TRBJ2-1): SQTIHQWPATLVQPVGSPLSLECTVEGTSNPNLYWYRQAAGRGLQLLFYSVGIGQISSEVPQNLSASRPQDRQFILSSKKLLLSDSGFYLCALERDSYNEQFFGPGTRLTVL.